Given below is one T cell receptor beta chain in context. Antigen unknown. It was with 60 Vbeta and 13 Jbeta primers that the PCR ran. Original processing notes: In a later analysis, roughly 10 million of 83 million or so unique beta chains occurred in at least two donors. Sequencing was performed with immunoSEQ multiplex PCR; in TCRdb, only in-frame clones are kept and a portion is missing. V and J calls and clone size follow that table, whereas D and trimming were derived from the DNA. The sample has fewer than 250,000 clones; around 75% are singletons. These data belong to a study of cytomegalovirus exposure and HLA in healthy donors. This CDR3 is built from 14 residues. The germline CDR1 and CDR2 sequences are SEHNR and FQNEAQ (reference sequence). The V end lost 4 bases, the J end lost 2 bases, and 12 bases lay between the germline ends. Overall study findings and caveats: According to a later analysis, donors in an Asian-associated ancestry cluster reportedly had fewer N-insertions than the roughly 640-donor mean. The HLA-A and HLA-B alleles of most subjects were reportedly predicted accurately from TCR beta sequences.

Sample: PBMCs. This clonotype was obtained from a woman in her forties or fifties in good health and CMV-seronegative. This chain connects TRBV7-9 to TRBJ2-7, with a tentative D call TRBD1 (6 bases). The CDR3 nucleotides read TGTGCCAGCAGCTACTTAGGGGGACCCTACGAGCAGTACTTC. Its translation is CASSYLGGPYEQYF.